Reported below is one TCR beta chain. These data originate in a study of T cells in Graves' hyperthyroidism and ophthalmopathy. Study background: Peripheral blood samples were taken at initial diagnosis, prior to any treatment.

This CDR3 contains 12 residues. Looked up from germline, CDR1 is SGHTA and CDR2 is FQGNSA. V was clipped by 5 bases and J by 5 bases, with 6 bases between them. Graves' hyperthyroidism was deemed stable absent ophthalmopathy progression within 18 months. RNA transcripts were the template for amplifying TCR beta CDR3 regions. The HTBI primer set drove a first-round RT-PCR of the TCR CDR3. TCRdb re-called the multiplex PCR reads with MiXCR, one entry per CDR3 protein. The data contain 550,000 to 600,000 distinct CDR3 sequences, over 15% of them singletons. Sequencing used blood. The sequence derives from a woman younger than 30 with Graves' hyperthyroidism. The chain links TRBV7-2 to TRBJ2-2; D remains unclear. In DNA, the CDR3 is TGTGCCAGCAGCACCAAAACCGGGGAGCTGTTTTTT. Its protein product is CASSTKTGELFF. The whole variable domain, filled in from reference TRBV7-2 and TRBJ2-2, reads GAGVSQSPSNKVTEKGKDVELRCDPISGHTALYWYRQSLGQGLEFLIYFQGNSAPDKSGLPSDRFSAERTGGSVSTLTIQRTQQEDSAVYLCASSTKTGELFFGEGSRLTVL.